The sequence of this T cell receptor (beta chain) was determined in a study of shared clonotypes between healthy human individuals. J was trimmed by 8 bases and V by 6 bases; bases with no gene match: 10. This CDR3 is 14 amino acids long. Germline CDR1 is ENHRY and CDR2 is SYGVKD. This clone was observed a single time. Its antigen is still unknown. Methods used by the authors: Filtering differed for immunoSEQ, which gave only junction sequences without quality scores. Here immunoSEQ multiplex PCR was the method, and the copy in TCRdb shows in-frame clones only, minus some. Clone size and V and J calls were adopted from that table, with D and trimming inferred from the DNA. Among hundreds of thousands of clones, almost 97% were seen once, and the ten largest hold 0.06%. A CD45RA-negative memory subset and a CD45RA+ naive subset were separated from the CD4+ cells. Study-level points and caveats: Naive CD4 clonotypes were shared across several donors at roughly 5.5%.

The chain carries TRBV10-3 and TRBJ1-2; 9 positions match TRBD1. This sequence was found in a woman in her twenties or thirties in good health. The sequencing input was naive CD4+ T cells sorted from blood. Subset indicated: CD45RA+ positively selected. The CDR3 DNA reads TGTGCCATCAGCTCCTCCGGGACAGGGCTCGGCTACACCTTC. This encodes CAISSSGTGLGYTF.